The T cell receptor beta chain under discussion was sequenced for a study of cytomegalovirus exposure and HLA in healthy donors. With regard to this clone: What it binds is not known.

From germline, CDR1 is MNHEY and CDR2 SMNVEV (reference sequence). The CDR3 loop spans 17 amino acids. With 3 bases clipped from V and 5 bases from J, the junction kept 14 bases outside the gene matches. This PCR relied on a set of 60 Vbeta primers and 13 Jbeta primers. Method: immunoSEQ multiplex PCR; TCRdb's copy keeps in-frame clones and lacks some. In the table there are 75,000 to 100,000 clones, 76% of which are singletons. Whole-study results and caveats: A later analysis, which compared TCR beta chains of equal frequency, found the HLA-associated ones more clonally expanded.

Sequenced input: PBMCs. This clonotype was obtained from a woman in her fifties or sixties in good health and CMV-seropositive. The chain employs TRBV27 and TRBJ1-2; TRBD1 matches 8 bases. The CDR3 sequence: CASSFRTGQGNPYGYTF. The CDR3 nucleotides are TGTGCCAGCAGTTTCCGGACAGGACAGGGCAATCCGTATGGCTACACCTTC.